The T cell receptor (beta chain) under discussion was sequenced for a study of control samples from healthy donors and cancer patients. Here immunoSEQ multiplex PCR was the method, and the copy in TCRdb shows in-frame clones only, minus some. Of 50,000 to 55,000 clones listed, 85% to 95% are singletons. The CDR3 loop spans 17 amino acids. The germline V gene encodes CDR1 SEHNR and CDR2 FQNEAQ (reference sequence). V shed 10 bases, J shed 3 bases, and the junction held 16 bases outside the gene matches. The specimen sequenced was blood. The TCR was taken from a man in his thirties or forties in good health. The chain recombines TRBV7-9 with TRBJ1-4, with 8 bases matching TRBD1. The CDR3 region is CATGAGGGGESNEKLFF. CDR3 coding DNA: TGTGCCACCGGGGCAGGGGGCGGGGGAGAATCTAATGAAAAACTGTTTTTT.